One T cell receptor beta chain is described in this entry. Its antigen is unknown. The study excluded patients with other autoimmune diseases, uncontrolled infections, pregnancy or lactation. Clinical symptoms, serum thyroxine, TRAb, thyroid ultrasound and orbital computed tomography determined diagnosis. The PBMCs were taken from over 9.5 ml of fresh peripheral blood. As the template, RNA transcripts were used to amplify TCR beta CDR3 regions. After a first-round RT-PCR with HTBI primers, a second-round multiplex PCR was run. TCRdb re-called the multiplex PCR reads through MiXCR, storing one row per CDR3 protein. The table records under 200,000 distinct CDR3 sequences, 37% of them present only once. This sample was included in a study of Graves' ophthalmopathy and Graves' hyperthyroidism. Study-wide results and caveats: It was with 70.59% sensitivity and about 72% specificity that the model predicted ophthalmopathy progression.

The sequence was collected from a woman in her forties with Graves' ophthalmopathy. The sequencing input was peripheral blood.

The CDR3 nucleotides read TGTGCCAGCAGTCCCCAGTACACTGAAGCTTTCTTT. This encodes CASSPQYTEAFF. This rearrangement joins TRBV12-3 or TRBV12-4 to TRBJ1-1; no reliable D call. This CDR3 comprises 12 residues. Trimming took 5 bases from V and 3 from J, leaving 7 bases between them.